Described below is a single T cell receptor beta chain sequence and its context. Its antigen is not known. Via MiXCR, TCRdb re-called the 5' RACE reads, giving one row per CDR3 protein. The sample carries approximately 220,000 distinct CDR3 sequences, around 7.6% recorded once. V dropped 3 bases and J dropped 0 bases, with 9 bases sitting between them. The CDR3 sequence is 15 residues long. Germline V gene sequence: CDR1 SEHNR, CDR2 FQNEAQ (reference sequence). The sample is drawn from a study of identical twins. Whole-study results and caveats: Instead of following the same donors, the conclusions were based on cross-sectional statistical analysis. The study found excess low generation probability among twin-shared out-of-frame alpha sequences. The models systematically underestimated how much out-of-frame TCR alpha was shared in monozygotic twins.

The same data also contributed to another study, on yellow fever vaccine responses in identical twins. From that paper: As reported, the vaccine T cell response of twins seemed partly convergent and partly personalized.

The sequence was collected from a woman aged 18-29 years in good health. Sequenced: CD8+ T cells sorted from blood. V and J are TRBV7-9 and TRBJ1-3, with unresolved D. CDR3 coding DNA: TGTGCCAGCAGCTTTAGTGGGCTCTCTGGAAACACCATATATTTT. Translated, it gives CASSFSGLSGNTIYF. Using reference TRBV7-9 and TRBJ1-3 for the parts outside the CDR3, the full variable domain is DTGVSQNPRHKITKRGQNVTFRCDPISEHNRLYWYRQTLGQGPEFLTYFQNEAQLEKSRLLSDRFSAERPKGSFSTLEIQRTEQGDSAMYLCASSFSGLSGNTIYFGEGSWLTVV.